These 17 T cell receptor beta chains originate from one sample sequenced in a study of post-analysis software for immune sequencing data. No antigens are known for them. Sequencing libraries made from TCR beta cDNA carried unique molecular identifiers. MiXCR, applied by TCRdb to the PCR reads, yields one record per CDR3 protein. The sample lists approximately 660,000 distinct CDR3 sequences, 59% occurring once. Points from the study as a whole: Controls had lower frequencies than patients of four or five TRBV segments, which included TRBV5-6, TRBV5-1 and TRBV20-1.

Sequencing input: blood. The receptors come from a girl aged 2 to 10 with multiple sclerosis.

CDR3 loop: CASSELETSGGAETQYF. Here the CDR3 DNA reads TGCGCCAGCAGCGAACTTGAGACTAGCGGGGGGGCCGAGACCCAGTACTTC. The chain combines TRBV5-1 with TRBJ2-5; TRBD2 agrees at 14 bases. Trimming cost V 4 bases and J 5 bases; bases outside gene matches: 10. This CDR3 has 17 residues. Germline CDR1 is SGHRS and CDR2 is YFSETQ.

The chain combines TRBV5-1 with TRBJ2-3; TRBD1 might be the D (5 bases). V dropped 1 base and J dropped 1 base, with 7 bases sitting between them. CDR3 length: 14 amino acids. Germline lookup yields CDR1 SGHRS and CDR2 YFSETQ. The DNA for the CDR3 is TGCGCCAGCAGCTTGTTGACAGGCACAGATACGCAGTATTTT. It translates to CASSLLTGTDTQYF. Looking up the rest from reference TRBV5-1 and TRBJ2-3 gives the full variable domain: KAGVTQTPRYLIKTRGQQVTLSCSPISGHRSVSWYQQTPGQGLQFLFEYFSETQRNKGNFPGRFSGRQFSNSRSEMNVSTLELGDSALYLCASSLLTGTDTQYFGPGTRLTVL.

For the CDR3, the DNA is TGCGCCAGCAGCTTGGTGGTAGCGGGCGAACCGGGTAATGAGCAGTTCTTC. This codes for CASSLVVAGEPGNEQFF. The chain joins TRBV5-1 to TRBJ2-1, with 7 bases lining up with TRBD2. The germline gives CDR1 SGHRS, CDR2 YFSETQ. This CDR3 has 17 residues. V lost 0 bases to trimming and J lost 7 bases; unmatched junction nucleotides: 13.

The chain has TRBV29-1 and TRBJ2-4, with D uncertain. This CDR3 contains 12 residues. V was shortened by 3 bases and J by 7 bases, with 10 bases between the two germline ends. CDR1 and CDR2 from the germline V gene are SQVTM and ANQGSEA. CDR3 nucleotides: TGCAGCGTTGACAGCAATCGGAACATTCAGTACTTC. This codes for CSVDSNRNIQYF.

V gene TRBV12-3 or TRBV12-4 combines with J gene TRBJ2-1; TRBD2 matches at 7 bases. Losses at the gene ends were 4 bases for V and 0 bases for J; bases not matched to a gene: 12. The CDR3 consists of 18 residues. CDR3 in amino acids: CASSSRVRRETSYNEQFF. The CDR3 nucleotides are TGTGCCAGCAGTTCAAGGGTGCGGCGGGAGACCTCCTACAATGAGCAGTTCTTC.

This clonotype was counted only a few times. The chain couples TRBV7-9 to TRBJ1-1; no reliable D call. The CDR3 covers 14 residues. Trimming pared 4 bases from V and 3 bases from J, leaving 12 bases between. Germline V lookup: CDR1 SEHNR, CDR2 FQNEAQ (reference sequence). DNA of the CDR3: TGTGCCAGCAGCTCGACTAAGCGGGACACTGAAGCTTTCTTT. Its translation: CASSSTKRDTEAFF.

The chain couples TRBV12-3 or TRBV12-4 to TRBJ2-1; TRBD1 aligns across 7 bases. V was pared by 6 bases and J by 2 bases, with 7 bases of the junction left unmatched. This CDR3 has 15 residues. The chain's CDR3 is CASRFRGTPYNEQFF. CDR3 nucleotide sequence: TGTGCCAGCAGATTCAGGGGGACCCCCTACAATGAGCAGTTCTTC.

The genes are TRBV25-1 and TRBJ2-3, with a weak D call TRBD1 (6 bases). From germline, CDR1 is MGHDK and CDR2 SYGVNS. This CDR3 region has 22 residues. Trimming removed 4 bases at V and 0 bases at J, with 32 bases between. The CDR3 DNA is TGTGCCAGCAGTGGGGACAAACCGGTACTTCAGGGACGGTCGACTAGCACAGATACGCAGTATTTT. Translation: CASSGDKPVLQGRSTSTDTQYF.

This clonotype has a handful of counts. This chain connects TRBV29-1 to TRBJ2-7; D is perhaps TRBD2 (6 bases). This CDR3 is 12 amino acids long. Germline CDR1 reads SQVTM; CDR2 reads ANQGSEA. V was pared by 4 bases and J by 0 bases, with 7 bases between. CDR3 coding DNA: TGCAGCGTTGTAGCGGCCTCCTACGAGCAGTACTTC. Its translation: CSVVAASYEQYF.

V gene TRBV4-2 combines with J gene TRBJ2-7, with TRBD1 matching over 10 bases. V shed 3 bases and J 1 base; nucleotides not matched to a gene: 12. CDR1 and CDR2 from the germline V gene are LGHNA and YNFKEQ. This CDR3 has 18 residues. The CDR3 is CASSQLSDRGFKSYEQYF. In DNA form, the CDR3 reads TGTGCCAGCAGCCAGCTGTCGGACAGGGGGTTTAAATCCTACGAGCAGTACTTC.

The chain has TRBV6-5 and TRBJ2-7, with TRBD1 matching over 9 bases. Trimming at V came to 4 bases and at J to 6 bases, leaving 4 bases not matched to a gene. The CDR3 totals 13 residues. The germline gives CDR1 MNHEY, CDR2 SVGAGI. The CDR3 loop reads CASSLNRGPEQYF. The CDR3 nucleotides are TGTGCCAGCAGTTTGAACAGGGGGCCCGAGCAGTACTTC.

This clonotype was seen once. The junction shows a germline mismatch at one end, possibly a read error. The CDR3 reads CASRYSGYQETQYF. As DNA, the CDR3 is TGTGCCAGCAGGTACTCCGGCTATCAAGAGACCCAGTACTTC. V usage is TRBV6-5 and J usage is TRBJ2-5; D is uncertain. The CDR3 has 14 residues. The germline V gene has CDR1 MNHEY and CDR2 SVGAGI.

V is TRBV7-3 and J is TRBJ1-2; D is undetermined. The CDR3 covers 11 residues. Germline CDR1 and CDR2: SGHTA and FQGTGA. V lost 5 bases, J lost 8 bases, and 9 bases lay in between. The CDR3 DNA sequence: TGTGCCAGCAGCCCCCTGCGGGGCTACACCTTC. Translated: CASSPLRGYTF.

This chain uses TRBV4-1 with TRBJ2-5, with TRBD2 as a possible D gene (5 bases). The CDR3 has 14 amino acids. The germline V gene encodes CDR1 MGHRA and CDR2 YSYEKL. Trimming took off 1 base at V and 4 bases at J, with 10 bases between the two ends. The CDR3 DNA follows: TGCGCCAGCAGCCAAGGGGCTAGCAGAGAGACCCAGTACTTC. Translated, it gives CASSQGASRETQYF.

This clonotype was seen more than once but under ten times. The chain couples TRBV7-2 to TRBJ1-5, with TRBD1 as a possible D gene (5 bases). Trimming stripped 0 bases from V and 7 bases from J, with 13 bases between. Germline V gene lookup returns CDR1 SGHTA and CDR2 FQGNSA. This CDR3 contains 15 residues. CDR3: CASSLAQGERQPQHF. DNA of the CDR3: TGTGCCAGCAGCTTAGCGCAGGGTGAGAGGCAGCCCCAGCATTTT.

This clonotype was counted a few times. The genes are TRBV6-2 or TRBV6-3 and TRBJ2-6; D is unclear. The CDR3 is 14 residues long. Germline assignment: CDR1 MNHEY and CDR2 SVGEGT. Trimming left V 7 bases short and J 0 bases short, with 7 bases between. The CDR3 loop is CASKLLSGANVLTF. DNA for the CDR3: TGTGCCAGCAAACTACTCTCTGGGGCCAACGTCCTGACTTTC.

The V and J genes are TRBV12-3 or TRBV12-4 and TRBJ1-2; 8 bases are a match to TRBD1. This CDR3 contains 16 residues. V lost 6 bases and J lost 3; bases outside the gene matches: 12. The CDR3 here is CASRINRQGAYYGYTF. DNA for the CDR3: TGTGCCAGCAGGATTAATCGGCAGGGGGCCTACTATGGCTACACCTTC.